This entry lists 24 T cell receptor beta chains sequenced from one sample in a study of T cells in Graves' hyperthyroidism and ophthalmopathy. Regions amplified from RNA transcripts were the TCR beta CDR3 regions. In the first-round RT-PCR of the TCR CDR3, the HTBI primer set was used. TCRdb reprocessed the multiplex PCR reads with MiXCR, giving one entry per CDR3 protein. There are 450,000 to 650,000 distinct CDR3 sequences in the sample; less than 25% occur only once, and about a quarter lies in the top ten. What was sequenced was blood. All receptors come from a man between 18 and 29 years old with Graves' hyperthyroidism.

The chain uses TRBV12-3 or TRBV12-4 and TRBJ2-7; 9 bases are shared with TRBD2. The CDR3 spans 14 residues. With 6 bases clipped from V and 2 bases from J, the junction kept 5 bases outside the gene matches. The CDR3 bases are TGTGCCAGCAGACTGGGACTAGCAGCCTACGAGCAGTACTTC. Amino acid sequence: CASRLGLAAYEQYF.

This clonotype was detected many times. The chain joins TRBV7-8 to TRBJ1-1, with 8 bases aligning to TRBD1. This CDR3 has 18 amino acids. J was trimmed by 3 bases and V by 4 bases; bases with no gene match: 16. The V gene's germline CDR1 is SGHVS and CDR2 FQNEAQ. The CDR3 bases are TGTGCCAGCAGCTCCGTGCCGGGACAGGCCTATGGGGACACTGAAGCTTTCTTT. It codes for CASSSVPGQAYGDTEAFF.

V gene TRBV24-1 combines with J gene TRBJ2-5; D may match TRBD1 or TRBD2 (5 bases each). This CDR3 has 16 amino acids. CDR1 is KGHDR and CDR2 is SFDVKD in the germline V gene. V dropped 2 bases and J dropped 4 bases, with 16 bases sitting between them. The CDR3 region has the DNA TGTGCCACCAGTGATTCAGGGTCCGGGGACGGAGAGACCCAGTACTTC. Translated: CATSDSGSGDGETQYF.

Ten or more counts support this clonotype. CDR3 protein: CATSRDISYEQYF. Here the CDR3 DNA reads TGTGCCACCAGCAGAGATATCTCCTACGAGCAGTACTTC. The chain employs TRBV15 and TRBJ2-7; no reliable D call. The germline V gene has CDR1 LNHNV and CDR2 YYDKDF (reference sequence). The V and J ends lost 0 bases and 0 bases respectively, with 3 bases between them. The CDR3 covers 13 residues.

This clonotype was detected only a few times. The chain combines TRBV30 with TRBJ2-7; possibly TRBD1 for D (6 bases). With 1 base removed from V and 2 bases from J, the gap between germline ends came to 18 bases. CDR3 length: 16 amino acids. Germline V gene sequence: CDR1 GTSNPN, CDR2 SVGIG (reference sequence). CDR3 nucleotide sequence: TGTGCCTGGAGTGGCCTTGGGGCAGGGGTAGCCTACGAGCAGTACTTC. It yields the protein CAWSGLGAGVAYEQYF.

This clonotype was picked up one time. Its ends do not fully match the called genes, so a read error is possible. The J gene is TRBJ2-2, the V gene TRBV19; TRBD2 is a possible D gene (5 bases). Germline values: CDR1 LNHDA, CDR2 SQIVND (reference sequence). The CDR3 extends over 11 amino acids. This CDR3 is CASSMSGELCF. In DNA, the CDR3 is TGTGCCAGTAGTATGTCCGGGGAGCTGTGTTTT.

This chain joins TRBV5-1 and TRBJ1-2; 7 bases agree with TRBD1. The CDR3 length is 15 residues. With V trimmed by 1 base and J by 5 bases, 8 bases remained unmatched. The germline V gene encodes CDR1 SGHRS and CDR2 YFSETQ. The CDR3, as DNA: TGCGCCAGCAGCTTGTACGGGGACAGCCGATATGGCTACACCTTC. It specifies CASSLYGDSRYGYTF.

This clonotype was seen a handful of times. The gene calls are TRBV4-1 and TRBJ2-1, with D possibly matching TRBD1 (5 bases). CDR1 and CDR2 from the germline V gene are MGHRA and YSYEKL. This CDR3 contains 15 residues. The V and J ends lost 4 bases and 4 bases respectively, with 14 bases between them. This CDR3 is CASSPTDSKYNEQFF. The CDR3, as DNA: TGCGCCAGCAGCCCAACTGACAGTAAGTACAATGAGCAGTTCTTC.

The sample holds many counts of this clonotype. The CDR3 spells CASSYLYEQYF. The CDR3 nucleotides are TGTGCCAGCAGTTACTTGTACGAGCAGTACTTC. V gene TRBV6-5 combines with J gene TRBJ2-7; D remains unclear. The V gene's germline CDR1 is MNHEY and CDR2 SVGAGI. Trimming removed 1 base from V and 4 bases from J, with 2 bases in between. CDR3 length: 11 residues.

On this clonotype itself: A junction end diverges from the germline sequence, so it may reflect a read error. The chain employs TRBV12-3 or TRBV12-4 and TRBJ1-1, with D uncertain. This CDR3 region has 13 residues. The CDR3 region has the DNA TGTGCCAGCAGTTATAAGTTGAACACTGAAGCGTTATTT. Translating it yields CASSYKLNTEALF.

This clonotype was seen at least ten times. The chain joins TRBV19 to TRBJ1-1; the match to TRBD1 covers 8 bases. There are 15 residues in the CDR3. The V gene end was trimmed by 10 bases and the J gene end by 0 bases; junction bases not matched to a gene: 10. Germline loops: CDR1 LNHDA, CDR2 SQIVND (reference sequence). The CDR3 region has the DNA TGTGCCACGGACCCAGGGGGCCAGATGAACACTGAAGCTTTCTTT. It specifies CATDPGGQMNTEAFF.

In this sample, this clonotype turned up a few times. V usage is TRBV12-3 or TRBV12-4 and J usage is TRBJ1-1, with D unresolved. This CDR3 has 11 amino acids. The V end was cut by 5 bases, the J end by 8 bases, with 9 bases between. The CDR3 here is CASSVQSEAFF. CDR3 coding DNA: TGTGCCAGCAGTGTACAGTCCGAAGCTTTCTTT.

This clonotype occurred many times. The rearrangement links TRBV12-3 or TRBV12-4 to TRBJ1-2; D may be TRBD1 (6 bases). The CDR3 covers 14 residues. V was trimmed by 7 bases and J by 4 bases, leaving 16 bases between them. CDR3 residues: CASMPAGARYGYTF. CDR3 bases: TGTGCCAGCATGCCTGCGGGGGCGCGCTATGGCTACACCTTC.

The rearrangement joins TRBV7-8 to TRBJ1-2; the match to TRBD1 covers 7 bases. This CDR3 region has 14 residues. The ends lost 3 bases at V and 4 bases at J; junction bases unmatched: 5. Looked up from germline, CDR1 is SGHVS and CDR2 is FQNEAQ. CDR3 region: CASSLEQGIYGYTF. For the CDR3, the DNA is TGTGCCAGCAGCTTGGAACAGGGGATCTATGGCTACACCTTC.

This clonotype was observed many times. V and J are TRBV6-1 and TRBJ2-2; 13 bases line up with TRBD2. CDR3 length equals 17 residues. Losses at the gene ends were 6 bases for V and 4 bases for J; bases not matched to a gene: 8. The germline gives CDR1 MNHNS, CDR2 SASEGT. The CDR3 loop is CASRDGLAGAITGELFF. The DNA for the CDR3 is TGTGCCAGCAGAGATGGACTAGCGGGGGCAATCACCGGGGAGCTGTTTTTT.

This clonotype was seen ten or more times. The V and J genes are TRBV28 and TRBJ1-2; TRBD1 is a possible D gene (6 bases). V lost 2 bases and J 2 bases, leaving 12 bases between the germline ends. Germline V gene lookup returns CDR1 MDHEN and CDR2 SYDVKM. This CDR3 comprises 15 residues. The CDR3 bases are TGTGCCAGCAGTTTAACCGGGACACTGAACTATGGCTACACCTTC. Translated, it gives CASSLTGTLNYGYTF.

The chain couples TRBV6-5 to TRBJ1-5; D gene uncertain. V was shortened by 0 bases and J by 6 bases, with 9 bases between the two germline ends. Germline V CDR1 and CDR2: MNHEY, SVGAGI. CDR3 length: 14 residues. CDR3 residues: CASSYSILSQPQHF. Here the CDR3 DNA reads TGTGCCAGCAGTTACTCGATTTTGAGTCAGCCCCAGCATTTT.

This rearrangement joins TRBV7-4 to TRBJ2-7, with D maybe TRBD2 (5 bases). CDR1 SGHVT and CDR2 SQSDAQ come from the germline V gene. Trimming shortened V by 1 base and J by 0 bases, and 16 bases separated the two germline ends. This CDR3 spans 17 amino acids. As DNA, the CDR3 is TGTGCCAGCAGCTTAGGGAAGGACTTAACTTTCTCCTACGAGCAGTACTTC. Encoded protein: CASSLGKDLTFSYEQYF.

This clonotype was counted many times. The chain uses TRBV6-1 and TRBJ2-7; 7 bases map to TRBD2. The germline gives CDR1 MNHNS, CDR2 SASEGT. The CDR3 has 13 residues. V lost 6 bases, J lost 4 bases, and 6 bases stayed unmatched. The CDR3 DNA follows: TGTGCCAGCAGCGATAGCGGGTGGTACGAGCAGTACTTC. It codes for CASSDSGWYEQYF.

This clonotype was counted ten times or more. CDR3 in amino acids: CASSLKVGGAGKPQHF. In nucleotides, the CDR3 is TGTGCCAGCAGTTTAAAGGTTGGGGGTGCGGGGAAGCCCCAGCATTTT. This chain connects TRBV12-3 or TRBV12-4 to TRBJ1-5, with a possible D match to TRBD1 (5 bases). The CDR3 runs to 16 residues. V was pared by 2 bases and J by 8 bases, with 19 bases between.

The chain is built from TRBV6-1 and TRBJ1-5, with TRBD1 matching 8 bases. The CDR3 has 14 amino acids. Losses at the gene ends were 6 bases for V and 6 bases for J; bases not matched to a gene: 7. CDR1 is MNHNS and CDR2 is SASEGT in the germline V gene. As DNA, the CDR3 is TGTGCCAGCAGCCCGGGACAGGAACCTCAGCCCCAGCATTTT. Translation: CASSPGQEPQPQHF.

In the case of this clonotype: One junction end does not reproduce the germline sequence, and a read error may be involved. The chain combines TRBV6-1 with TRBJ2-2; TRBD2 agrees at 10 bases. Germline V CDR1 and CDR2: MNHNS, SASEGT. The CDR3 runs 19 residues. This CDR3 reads CASSEAGPRTSGYPGELCF. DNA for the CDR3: TGTGCCAGCAGTGAAGCGGGGCCTAGGACTAGCGGATACCCCGGGGAGCTGTGTTTT.

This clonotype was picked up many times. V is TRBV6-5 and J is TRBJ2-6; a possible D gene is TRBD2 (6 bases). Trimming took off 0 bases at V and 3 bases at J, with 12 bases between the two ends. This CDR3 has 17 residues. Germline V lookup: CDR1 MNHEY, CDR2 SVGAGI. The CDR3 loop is CASSYSFAGNGANVLTF. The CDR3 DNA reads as TGTGCCAGCAGTTACTCGTTCGCGGGGAATGGGGCCAACGTCCTGACTTTC.

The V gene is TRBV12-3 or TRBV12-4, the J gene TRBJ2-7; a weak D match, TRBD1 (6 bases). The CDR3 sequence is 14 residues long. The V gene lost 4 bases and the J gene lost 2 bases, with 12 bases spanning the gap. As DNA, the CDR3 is TGTGCCAGCAGTTATGACAGGTTGCCCTACGAGCAGTACTTC. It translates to CASSYDRLPYEQYF.